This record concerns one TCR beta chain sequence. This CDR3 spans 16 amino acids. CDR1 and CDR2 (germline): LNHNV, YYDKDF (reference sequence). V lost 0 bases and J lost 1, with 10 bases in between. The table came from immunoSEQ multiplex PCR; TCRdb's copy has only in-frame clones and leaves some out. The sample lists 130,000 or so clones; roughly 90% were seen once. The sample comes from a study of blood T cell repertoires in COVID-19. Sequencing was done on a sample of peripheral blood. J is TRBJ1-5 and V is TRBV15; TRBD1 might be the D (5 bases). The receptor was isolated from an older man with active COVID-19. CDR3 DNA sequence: TGTGCCACCAGCAGAGATGGGAGGACAAGCAATCAGCCCCAGCATTTT. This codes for CATSRDGRTSNQPQHF. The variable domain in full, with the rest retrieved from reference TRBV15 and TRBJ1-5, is DAMVIQNPRYQVTQFGKPVTLSCSQTLNHNVMYWYQQKSSQAPKLLFHYYDKDFNNEADTPDNFQSRRPNTSFCFLDIRSPGLGDTAMYLCATSRDGRTSNQPQHFGDGTRLSIL.